The clone carrying this T cell receptor (beta chain) came up once. This sample stems from a study of blood T cell repertoires in COVID-19. Background on the study: Nucleic acid was either cDNA or gDNA, and it came from T cells, B-cell-depleted T cells, or PBMCs.

CDR1 is SGHVS and CDR2 is FNYEAQ in the germline V gene. The CDR3 length is 15 residues. V was cut by 5 bases and J by 6 bases, with 18 bases left in between. Sequencing was performed with immunoSEQ multiplex PCR; in TCRdb, only in-frame clones are kept and a portion is missing. The repertoire holds roughly 15,000 clones, 65% to 80% seen once, with 20% to 25% in the top ten. V is TRBV7-6 and J is TRBJ2-3; tentative D call: TRBD2 (5 bases). This clonotype originated in a boy aged 2-15 years with active or convalescent COVID-19. Sequenced input: peripheral blood. CDR3 sequence: CASSEDFSTSDTQYF. The CDR3 coding sequence is TGTGCCAGCAGCGAGGACTTTTCGACCTCTGATACGCAGTATTTT.